Following are 6 T cell receptor beta chains from one sample sequenced in a study of radiotherapy plus CTLA-4 blockade in lung cancer. Clones were read by immunoSEQ multiplex PCR, and TCRdb kept only the in-frame ones, dropping some. The sample lists tens of thousands of clones, approximately 85% occurring once. The sequencing used peripheral blood, collected from a patient treated with radiotherapy plus ipilimumab. These receptor sequences come from a human donor with non-small cell lung cancer whose response to radiotherapy plus ipilimumab could not be evaluated.

The CDR3 DNA reads as TGTGCCAGCAGCGCTTCGGACAGGGGTGGCCACGAGCAGTACTTC. Translated: CASSASDRGGHEQYF. The V gene is TRBV11-2, the J gene TRBJ2-7, with 9 bases fitting TRBD1. This CDR3 is built from 15 residues. CDR1 is SGHAT and CDR2 is FQNNGV in the germline V gene. With 5 bases clipped from V and 5 bases from J, the junction kept 10 bases outside the gene matches. The full variable domain, its missing parts supplied by reference TRBV11-2 and TRBJ2-7, is EAGVAQSPRYKIIEKRQSVAFWCNPISGHATLYWYQQILGQGPKLLIQFQNNGVVDDSQLPKDRFSAERLKGVDSTLKIQPAKLEDSAVYLCASSASDRGGHEQYFGPGTRLTVT.

This clone was recorded once. This rearrangement joins TRBV7-9 to TRBJ1-2; maybe TRBD1 (5 bases). Trimming pared 5 bases from V and 8 bases from J, leaving 15 bases between. The germline CDR1 and CDR2 sequences are SEHNR and FQNEAQ (reference sequence). The CDR3 totals 13 residues. The CDR3 DNA sequence: TGTGCCAGCAGCCCGCGGTGGGGGGAAGGCTACACCTTC. Its protein product is CASSPRWGEGYTF.

The chain couples TRBV6-1 to TRBJ1-2, with no clear D. This CDR3 spans 13 amino acids. Trimming took 0 bases from V and 5 from J, leaving 7 bases between them. Germline V gene sequence: CDR1 MNHNS, CDR2 SASEGT. CDR3 DNA sequence: TGTGCCAGCAGTGAAGCAGGGAGGTATGGCTACACCTTC. This codes for CASSEAGRYGYTF.

The genes are TRBV10-3 and TRBJ2-2; possibly TRBD1 for D (5 bases). Germline CDR1 reads ENHRY; CDR2 reads SYGVKD. V was cut by 5 bases and J by 0 bases, with 10 bases left in between. The CDR3 totals 15 residues. CDR3 protein: CAISKQDPNTGELFF. DNA for the CDR3: TGTGCCATCAGTAAACAGGACCCGAACACCGGGGAGCTGTTTTTT.

The V gene is TRBV9, the J gene TRBJ2-5, with D tentatively TRBD2 (5 bases). Trimming took 0 bases from V and 0 from J, leaving 12 bases between them. Germline CDR1 and CDR2: SGDLS and YYNGEE. The CDR3 loop spans 16 amino acids. CDR3 residues: CASSVGYGGHQETQYF. Here the CDR3 DNA reads TGTGCCAGCAGCGTAGGGTATGGCGGGCACCAAGAGACCCAGTACTTC.

This clone turned up a few times. The chain has TRBV14 and TRBJ2-7; maybe TRBD2 (5 bases). CDR3 length: 17 residues. V was cut by 1 base and J by 1 base, with 17 bases left in between. Germline assignment: CDR1 SGHDN and CDR2 FVKESK. CDR3 protein: CASSQAPVRRYSYEQYF. The DNA of the CDR3 is TGTGCCAGCAGCCAAGCCCCGGTTAGGAGGTATTCCTACGAGCAGTACTTC.